A single sample gave rise to the 29 T cell receptor beta chains below, sequenced in a study of shared clonotypes between healthy human individuals. Naive-designated CD8 cells lacked CD45RO, were positively enriched for CCR7, and omitted terminally differentiated effector memory CD45RA+ cells. The assay was immunoSEQ multiplex PCR, and TCRdb's table has in-frame clones only and misses some. Of about 820,000 clones in the sample, roughly 92% are singletons; the top ten hold 24%. Material for sequencing was naive CD8+ T cells sorted from blood. The receptors were sampled from a man under 40 in good health.

The chain uses TRBV25-1 and TRBJ1-2; 7 nucleotides align to TRBD1. Per the germline V gene, CDR1 is MGHDK and CDR2 is SYGVNS. This CDR3 contains 14 residues. The J segment lost 7 bases and the V segment lost 4 bases, leaving 9 bases of the junction unmatched. The CDR3 nucleotides are TGTGCCAGCAGTGGACGCGGGACAGATTTTGGCTACACCTTC. Protein sequence: CASSGRGTDFGYTF.

This clone was counted between two and nine times. The rearrangement joins TRBV5-1 to TRBJ2-6; 7 bases fit TRBD1. The CDR3 has 14 residues. Trimming removed 4 bases from V and 3 bases from J; junction bases left unmatched: 1. Germline V lookup: CDR1 SGHRS, CDR2 YFSETQ. The DNA for the CDR3 is TGCGCCAGCAGCAGGACAGGTGGGGCCAACGTCCTGACTTTC. Amino acids: CASSRTGGANVLTF.

This clone was detected only once. The CDR3 spells CASSQEFRPVSGRDYGYTF. CDR3 nucleotide sequence: TGTGCCAGCAGCCAAGAATTCCGACCGGTTTCGGGACGCGACTATGGCTACACCTTC. The genes are TRBV14 and TRBJ1-2, with D maybe TRBD1 (5 bases). The V gene's germline CDR1 is SGHDN and CDR2 FVKESK. With 0 bases removed from V and 3 bases from J, the gap between germline ends came to 23 bases. CDR3 length equals 19 residues.

This chain joins TRBV18 and TRBJ2-2; 7 bases align to TRBD1. The CDR3 spans 17 residues. Looked up from germline, CDR1 is KGHSH and CDR2 is LQKENI. V gave up 3 bases and J gave up 0 bases; unmatched junction bases: 7. The CDR3 loop is CASSPDTGETNTGELFF. The CDR3 nucleotides read TGTGCCAGCTCACCCGATACAGGGGAAACGAACACCGGGGAGCTGTTTTTT.

The chain uses TRBV11-2 and TRBJ2-7; D uncertain. The length of the CDR3 is 13 residues. Trimming cost V 0 bases and J 4 bases, with 7 bases left between them. The germline V gene has CDR1 SGHAT and CDR2 FQNNGV. CDR3 coding DNA: TGTGCCAGCAGCTTAGACCCCAGATACGAGCAGTACTTC. This gives the protein CASSLDPRYEQYF.

V usage is TRBV4-3 and J usage is TRBJ2-5; D is unclear. Germline assignment: CDR1 LGHNA and CDR2 YSLEER. Deletions cut 1 base from V and 5 bases from J, with 11 bases between. CDR3 length: 14 amino acids. CDR3: CASSQVWSSETQYF. CDR3 DNA: TGCGCCAGCAGCCAAGTGTGGTCCTCGGAGACCCAGTACTTC.

The V gene is TRBV5-5, the J gene TRBJ1-5; no clear D gene. Germline V gene data show CDR1 as SGHKS and CDR2 as YYEKEE (reference sequence). V lost 4 bases to trimming and J lost 2 bases, with 13 bases between them. The length of the CDR3 is 15 residues. The CDR3 reads CASSRTRLGNQPQHF. CDR3 DNA sequence: TGTGCCAGCAGCCGGACGAGACTTGGCAATCAGCCCCAGCATTTT.

V usage is TRBV29-1 and J usage is TRBJ1-2, with TRBD1 matching 9 bases. Germline loops: CDR1 SQVTM, CDR2 ANQGSEA. Unmatched junction bases numbered 4, after V lost 6 bases and J lost 5 bases. The CDR3 contains 12 residues. For the CDR3, the DNA is TGCAGCGTCGCGGACAGGGGATATGGCTACACCTTC. It yields the protein CSVADRGYGYTF.

The rearrangement links TRBV2 to TRBJ2-7; a possible D gene is TRBD1 (8 bases). The CDR3 extends over 14 amino acids. The V end lost 10 bases, the J end lost 3 bases, and 19 bases lay between the germline ends. CDR1 is SNHLY and CDR2 is FYNNEI in the germline V gene. In nucleotides, the CDR3 is TGTGCCATGGGGGGGGACAGGTCAGACTACGAGCAGTACTTC. Translating it yields CAMGGDRSDYEQYF.

The V and J genes are TRBV5-5 and TRBJ2-2; D possibly corresponds to TRBD1 (6 bases). Trimming took off 6 bases at V and 0 bases at J, with 12 bases between the two ends. The CDR3 is 15 amino acids. Germline lookup yields CDR1 SGHKS and CDR2 YYEKEE (reference sequence). The CDR3 protein is CASTTGTTNTGELFF. CDR3 DNA sequence: TGTGCCAGCACTACTGGGACAACGAACACCGGGGAGCTGTTTTTT.

The chain combines TRBV15 with TRBJ2-1; no clear D. Germline loops: CDR1 LNHNV, CDR2 YYDKDF (reference sequence). Trimming took 1 base from V and 5 from J, leaving 12 bases between them. The CDR3 totals 15 residues. This CDR3 is CATSRVKFPDNEQFF. The DNA of the CDR3 is TGTGCCACCAGCAGAGTGAAGTTTCCAGACAATGAGCAGTTCTTC.

The DNA for the CDR3 is TGTGCCAGCAGTAGAGATATTGGGACTAGCGGGAGGGCAGATACGCAGTATTTT. Encoded protein: CASSRDIGTSGRADTQYF. The V and J genes are TRBV2 and TRBJ2-3, with 16 bases matching TRBD2. CDR1 is SNHLY and CDR2 is FYNNEI in the germline V gene. The CDR3 consists of 18 residues. Trimming removed 5 bases from V and 4 bases from J; junction bases left unmatched: 9.

The V and J genes are TRBV7-9 and TRBJ1-3; unclear D gene. CDR3 length: 15 amino acids. In germline, CDR1 is SEHNR, CDR2 FQNEAQ (reference sequence). V dropped 1 base and J dropped 3 bases, with 10 bases sitting between them. CDR3 sequence (DNA): TGTGCCAGCAGCTTAGTGTCGGTCCTTGGAAACACCATATATTTT. This gives the protein CASSLVSVLGNTIYF.

The chain combines TRBV27 with TRBJ1-5; no clear D. The CDR3 extends over 14 amino acids. Germline V lookup: CDR1 MNHEY, CDR2 SMNVEV (reference sequence). Trimming left V 2 bases short and J 4 bases short, with 9 bases between. The CDR3 here is CASSLVRSNQPQHF. CDR3 nucleotide sequence: TGTGCCAGCAGTTTAGTGCGGTCTAATCAGCCCCAGCATTTT.

This chain joins TRBV5-5 and TRBJ2-1, with TRBD1 as a possible D gene (6 bases). V lost 4 bases and J lost 8, with 25 bases in between. Germline CDR1 SGHKS, CDR2 YYEKEE (reference sequence). The CDR3 is made up of 17 amino acids. CDR3 nucleotide sequence: TGTGCCAGCAGCCCTTGGGCGGCAGGGGAAGGGTCCCATGAGCAGTTCTTC. Amino acids: CASSPWAAGEGSHEQFF.

The chain employs TRBV4-3 and TRBJ1-5; D possibly corresponds to TRBD1 (6 bases). CDR1 is LGHNA and CDR2 is YSLEER in the germline V gene. V lost 1 base and J lost 3, with 25 bases in between. This CDR3 is built from 20 residues. The CDR3 DNA reads as TGCGCCAGCAGCCAAGTGCGACGGTTGAGGGGGGGCCGTGACAATCAGCCCCAGCATTTT. Translating it yields CASSQVRRLRGGRDNQPQHF.

The chain couples TRBV10-2 to TRBJ1-2; D is possibly TRBD1 (5 bases). CDR3 length: 20 amino acids. Trimming removed 7 bases at V and 2 bases at J, with 32 bases between. Germline V CDR1 and CDR2: WSHSY, SAAADI. Written as DNA, the CDR3 is TGCGCCAGCACGCCGGCGACAGCAGTAACTGTCAGAAAGGACAACTATGGCTACACCTTC. Translating gives CASTPATAVTVRKDNYGYTF.

This chain joins TRBV27 and TRBJ2-3, with 11 positions matching TRBD2. With 6 bases clipped from V and 0 bases from J, the junction kept 8 bases outside the gene matches. This CDR3 is 17 amino acids long. Germline loops: CDR1 MNHEY, CDR2 SMNVEV (reference sequence). CDR3 DNA sequence: TGTGCCAGCAGCGTACTAGCGGGAGAATGGAGCACAGATACGCAGTATTTT. Translated, it gives CASSVLAGEWSTDTQYF.

The V gene is TRBV7-2, the J gene TRBJ2-7; D is possibly TRBD1 (5 bases). Trimming took off 5 bases at V and 2 bases at J, with 19 bases between the two ends. Looked up from germline, CDR1 is SGHTA and CDR2 is FQGNSA. The CDR3 covers 16 residues. CDR3 protein: CASSPVLGVKAYEQYF. CDR3 DNA sequence: TGTGCCAGCAGCCCCGTCTTAGGGGTTAAGGCCTACGAGCAGTACTTC.

The chain has TRBV10-3 and TRBJ2-2, with D perhaps TRBD1 (6 bases). Germline V CDR1 and CDR2: ENHRY, SYGVKD. CDR3 size: 17 residues. V was cut by 7 bases and J by 1 base, with 19 bases left in between. In nucleotides, the CDR3 is TGTGCCATCACTGGGGGCGGGCTAGCAAAGAACACCGGGGAGCTGTTTTTT. Amino acid sequence: CAITGGGLAKNTGELFF.

The chain couples TRBV29-1 to TRBJ2-1, with TRBD2 matching 8 bases. Germline V gives CDR1 SQVTM, CDR2 ANQGSEA. CDR3 length: 13 amino acids. J lost 6 bases, V lost 4 bases, and 5 bases had no gene match. CDR3 residues: CSVAREGPNEQFF. DNA of the CDR3: TGCAGCGTTGCTCGGGAGGGCCCCAATGAGCAGTTCTTC.

The chain employs TRBV4-1 and TRBJ1-2; possibly TRBD1 for D (6 bases). Trimming removed 3 bases at V and 3 bases at J, with 17 bases between. The germline gives CDR1 MGHRA, CDR2 YSYEKL. CDR3 size: 16 residues. CDR3 bases: TGCGCCAGCAGCCATTCGGACAGCCTTCCTGACTATGGCTACACCTTC. Protein sequence: CASSHSDSLPDYGYTF.

This chain connects TRBV6-6 to TRBJ2-7; the match to TRBD1 covers 10 bases. The CDR3 loop spans 16 amino acids. The germline V gene encodes CDR1 MNHNY and CDR2 SVGAGI (reference sequence). After removal of 0 bases from V and 0 bases from J, the junction contained 2 bases not matched to a gene. CDR3 nucleotides: TGTGCCAGCAGTTACTCCCGGGACAGGGGCTCCTACGAGCAGTACTTC. The encoded protein is CASSYSRDRGSYEQYF.

The V and J genes are TRBV10-1 and TRBJ2-1, with D uncertain. The CDR3 covers 15 residues. Germline values: CDR1 WNHNN, CDR2 SYGVQD (reference sequence). V lost 1 base and J lost 2, with 9 bases in between. This CDR3 is CASSEYVGTYNEQFF. The CDR3 nucleotides read TGCGCCAGCAGTGAGTATGTCGGAACCTACAATGAGCAGTTCTTC.

V gene TRBV5-6 combines with J gene TRBJ2-2; 12 bases are a match to TRBD2. CDR1 is SGHDT, CDR2 YYEEEE, per germline. V shed 0 bases, J shed 7 bases, and the junction held 1 base outside the gene matches. The length of the CDR3 is 15 residues. This chain's CDR3 is CASSLGLAGVGELFF. In DNA, the CDR3 is TGTGCCAGCAGCTTGGGACTAGCGGGAGTCGGGGAGCTGTTTTTT.

This sequence joins TRBV27 and TRBJ2-7; D might be TRBD1 or TRBD2, each matching 5 bases. The germline V and J ends were trimmed by 2 bases and 2 bases, with 13 bases remaining between them. Germline V gene lookup returns CDR1 MNHEY and CDR2 SMNVEV (reference sequence). The CDR3 consists of 15 residues. This CDR3 reads CASSLGGIPPYEQYF. The CDR3 DNA follows: TGTGCCAGCAGTTTAGGGGGAATTCCCCCCTACGAGCAGTACTTC.

This chain links TRBV13 with TRBJ2-7, with 9 bases aligning to TRBD2. J was trimmed by 2 bases and V by 2 bases; bases with no gene match: 13. The V gene's germline CDR1 is PRHDT and CDR2 FYEKMQ (reference sequence). This CDR3 is 18 amino acids long. In nucleotides, the CDR3 is TGTGCCAGCAGCTTACTCCTAGCGGGACTAAACGGGGCCTACGAGCAGTACTTC. Translated, it gives CASSLLLAGLNGAYEQYF.

The rearrangement uses TRBV7-9 and TRBJ2-7, with 8 bases lining up with TRBD2. The V gene end was trimmed by 1 base and the J gene end by 2 bases; junction bases not matched to a gene: 13. The CDR3 sequence is 18 residues long. CDR1 SEHNR and CDR2 FQNEAQ come from the germline V gene (reference sequence). CDR3 DNA: TGTGCCAGCAGCTTAGGTGGTAGCGGGAATCCGCTGGCCTACGAGCAGTACTTC. This gives the protein CASSLGGSGNPLAYEQYF.

This clone was counted once. This chain links TRBV6-1 with TRBJ2-7; a possible D gene is TRBD1 (6 bases). The CDR3 runs to 14 residues. The germline V and J ends were trimmed by 1 base and 4 bases, with 11 bases remaining between them. CDR1 and CDR2 from the germline V gene are MNHNS and SASEGT. The CDR3 loop is CASSEDNRDYEQYF. Here the CDR3 DNA reads TGTGCCAGCAGTGAAGACAACAGGGATTACGAGCAGTACTTC.